This T cell receptor beta chain was obtained from a study of shared clonotypes between healthy human individuals. The wider study: The people who gave samples were a couple of women and three men aged 18 to 49.

The V end lost 5 bases, the J end lost 1 base, and 8 bases lay between the germline ends. Germline V gives CDR1 SQVTM, CDR2 ANQGSEA. The CDR3 runs to 12 residues. Repertoires were generated with immunoSEQ multiplex PCR, while TCRdb's copy carries only in-frame clones and drops some. The profile covers around 88,000 clones, with 60% to 70% appearing a single time and approximately 55% taken by the ten largest. General study points: Memory subsets had estimated richness that was generally smaller than that of naive subsets. Expectations were that clonotype sharing among donors would be affected by sequencing depth.

On this clone itself: What it recognizes is unknown.

This TCR was recovered from a man between 25 and 39 years old in good health. The material sequenced was memory CD8+ T cells sorted from blood. As for subset: CD45RO+ cells pooled with CCR7-negative TemRA cells. The rearrangement links TRBV29-1 to TRBJ2-5; TRBD1 or TRBD2 may be the D gene (5 bases each). The CDR3 loop is CSVRDGQETQYF. Written as DNA, the CDR3 is TGCAGCGTTAGGGACGGCCAAGAGACCCAGTACTTC.